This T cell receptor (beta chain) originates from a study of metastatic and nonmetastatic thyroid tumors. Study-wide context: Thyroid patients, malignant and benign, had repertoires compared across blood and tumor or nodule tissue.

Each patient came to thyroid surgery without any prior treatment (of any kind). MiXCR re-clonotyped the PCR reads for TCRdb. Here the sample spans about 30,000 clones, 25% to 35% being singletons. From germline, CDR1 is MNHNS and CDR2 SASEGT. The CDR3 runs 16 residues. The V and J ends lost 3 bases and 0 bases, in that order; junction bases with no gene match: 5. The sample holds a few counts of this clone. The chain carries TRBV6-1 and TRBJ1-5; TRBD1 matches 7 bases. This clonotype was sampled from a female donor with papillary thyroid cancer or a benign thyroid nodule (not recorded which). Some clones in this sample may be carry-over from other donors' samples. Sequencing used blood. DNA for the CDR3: TGTGCCAGCAGTGAGATGACAGGGACTAGCAATCAGCCCCAGCATTTT. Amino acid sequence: CASSEMTGTSNQPQHF.